This entry describes one T cell receptor (beta chain). Its target is not known. This CDR3 is built from 14 residues. After removal of 4 bases from V and 7 bases from J, the junction contained 10 bases not matched to a gene. The germline CDR1 and CDR2 sequences are SQVTM and ANQGSEA. These data are taken from a study of Graves' ophthalmopathy and Graves' hyperthyroidism. General study findings and limits: Also, most clonotypes expanded in the thyroid above 0.001 frequency appeared in blood.

Every ophthalmopathy donor presented moderate-to-severe activity, CAS ≥3, NOSPECS ≥4 and duration under 3 months. Amplified TCR beta CDR3 regions were obtained using RNA transcripts as template. The first round was an RT-PCR with HTBI primers, and the second round was a multiplex PCR. Via MiXCR, TCRdb re-called the multiplex PCR reads, giving one row per CDR3 protein. Of around 600,000 distinct CDR3 sequences listed, over 40% are singletons. The sample taken for sequencing was peripheral blood. V usage is TRBV29-1 and J usage is TRBJ1-2, with 9 positions matching TRBD1. The TCR comes from an adult man with Graves' ophthalmopathy. The CDR3 region is CSVADQQGAGGYTF. The CDR3 nucleotides read TGCAGCGTTGCGGACCAACAGGGGGCTGGTGGCTACACCTTC. Using reference TRBV29-1 and TRBJ1-2 for the parts outside the CDR3, the full variable domain is SAVISQKPSRDICQRGTSLTIQCQVDSQVTMMFWYRQQPGQSLTLIATANQGSEATYESGFVIDKFPISRPNLTFSTLTVSNMSPEDSSIYLCSVADQQGAGGYTFGSGTRLTVV.